Presented here are 23 T cell receptor beta chains from one specimen sequenced in a study of Ad26.COV2.S vaccination and SARS-CoV-2 variants. The protocol was immunoSEQ multiplex PCR, while the TCRdb copy is restricted to in-frame clones and leaves out a portion. Seen here are about 440,000 clones, 90% observed once, and the top ten hold about 4.4%. Treatment here: some 20 received Ad26.COV2.S at low or high dose, single or two shots; about 5 received placebo; per-sample allocation not given. Day 63 after the first vaccine or placebo injection was the time point for sampling. Here the sequenced sample was peripheral blood, taken in a trial of Ad26.COV2.S vaccine versus placebo. These receptors were collected from a person aged 18 to 65 who received the Ad26.COV2.S COVID-19 vaccine or a placebo.

The J gene is TRBJ1-4, the V gene TRBV28, with D possibly being TRBD1 (5 bases). The V gene's germline CDR1 is MDHEN and CDR2 SYDVKM. V shed 6 bases and J shed 0 bases, with 8 bases lying between them. The CDR3 totals 14 residues. This CDR3 reads CASSLGATNEKLFF. In DNA form, the CDR3 reads TGTGCCAGCAGCCTAGGGGCAACTAATGAAAAACTGTTTTTT.

V and J are TRBV4-2 and TRBJ2-6; 7 bases map to TRBD2. CDR1 is LGHNA, CDR2 YNFKEQ, per germline. V was pared by 1 base and J by 0 bases, with 6 bases of the junction left unmatched. This CDR3 region has 18 residues. CDR3 sequence (DNA): TGTGCCAGCAGCCAAGTCGTGGGAGGGGTCTCTGGGGCCAACGTCCTGACTTTC. Amino acid sequence: CASSQVVGGVSGANVLTF.

This chain uses TRBV29-1 with TRBJ2-1; D remains unclear. V was clipped by 1 base and J by 10 bases, with 5 bases between them. CDR1 and CDR2 from the germline V gene are SQVTM and ANQGSEA. The CDR3 contains 10 residues. The CDR3 here is CSVEGREQFF. In nucleotides, the CDR3 is TGCAGCGTTGAAGGCAGGGAGCAGTTCTTC.

This clone was observed a handful of times. The chain has TRBV25-1 and TRBJ2-5, with a weak D call TRBD2 (6 bases). The V gene's germline CDR1 is MGHDK and CDR2 SYGVNS. V was trimmed by 3 bases and J by 4 bases, leaving 9 bases between them. The CDR3 length is 13 residues. This CDR3 reads CASSEDYRETQYF. For the CDR3, the DNA is TGTGCCAGCAGTGAGGACTACCGAGAGACCCAGTACTTC.

The V call is TRBV11-2, the J call TRBJ1-6; TRBD1 agrees at 8 bases. The V gene's germline CDR1 is SGHAT and CDR2 FQNNGV. CDR3 length: 16 residues. J was trimmed by 6 bases and V by 5 bases; bases with no gene match: 9. The CDR3 DNA reads as TGTGCCAGCAGCCCGGGACAGGCCAGTCTTAATTCACCCCTCCACTTT. As protein: CASSPGQASLNSPLHF.

V usage is TRBV5-6 and J usage is TRBJ1-1; TRBD1 might be the D (5 bases). CDR1 is SGHDT and CDR2 is YYEEEE in the germline V gene. The V and J ends lost 4 bases and 0 bases respectively, with 7 bases between them. This CDR3 is 13 amino acids long. CDR3 DNA sequence: TGTGCCAGCAGCGAGACAGTGAACACTGAAGCTTTCTTT. Protein: CASSETVNTEAFF.

CDR3 sequence reads: CAGKRLAGWNTEAFF. The CDR3 region has the DNA TGTGCCGGCAAACGGTTGGCAGGGTGGAACACTGAAGCTTTCTTT. The chain employs TRBV28 and TRBJ1-1, with D maybe TRBD1 (5 bases). Trimming left V 11 bases short and J 1 base short, with 20 bases between. The germline V gene has CDR1 MDHEN and CDR2 SYDVKM. The CDR3 sequence is 15 residues long.

This clone was observed a handful of times. The rearrangement uses TRBV11-3 and TRBJ2-1, with TRBD2 identical over 14 bases. V shed 1 base, J shed 7 bases, and the junction held 3 bases outside the gene matches. The length of the CDR3 is 16 residues. CDR1 and CDR2 from the germline V gene are SGHNT and YENEEA. In DNA form, the CDR3 reads TGTGCCAGCAGCTTAGGACTAGCGGGAGGGCCGAATGAGCAGTTCTTC. Translating it yields CASSLGLAGGPNEQFF.

The chain uses TRBV19 and TRBJ2-7, with 10 bases aligning to TRBD1. The length of the CDR3 is 16 residues. V lost 6 bases and J lost 0; bases outside the gene matches: 8. CDR1 is LNHDA and CDR2 is SQIVND in the germline V gene (reference sequence). The CDR3 loop is CASSNPGTGASYEQYF. The CDR3 DNA reads as TGTGCCAGTAGCAACCCCGGGACAGGGGCCTCCTACGAGCAGTACTTC.

The V and J genes are TRBV5-6 and TRBJ2-5; unclear D gene. Germline V gene data show CDR1 as SGHDT and CDR2 as YYEEEE. The CDR3 covers 14 residues. V lost 1 base to trimming and J lost 1 base, with 8 bases between them. CDR3 bases: TGTGCCAGCAGCTTGCGGTCGGCCCAAGAGACCCAGTACTTC. Translated: CASSLRSAQETQYF.

V gene TRBV19 combines with J gene TRBJ2-1, with 9 positions matching TRBD2. After removal of 1 base from V and 7 bases from J, the junction contained 17 bases not matched to a gene. Germline values: CDR1 LNHDA, CDR2 SQIVND (reference sequence). The CDR3 contains 19 residues. CDR3 sequence: CASSIGLAGALGGRNEQFF. The CDR3 coding sequence is TGTGCCAGTAGTATAGGGTTAGCGGGAGCCCTCGGGGGTAGGAATGAGCAGTTCTTC.

V gene TRBV6-5 combines with J gene TRBJ1-4; possibly TRBD1 for D (5 bases). V lost 2 bases, J lost 14 bases, and 12 bases lay in between. The CDR3 is 12 amino acids. Germline CDR1 reads MNHEY; CDR2 reads SVGAGI. CDR3 region: CASSYTGGRLFF. CDR3 nucleotide sequence: TGTGCCAGCAGTTACACGGGGGGAAGGCTGTTTTTT.

The rearrangement joins TRBV19 to TRBJ2-7; the match to TRBD1 covers 7 bases. The V segment lost 4 bases and the J segment 3 bases; nucleotides outside the gene matches: 3. CDR3 length: 13 amino acids. CDR1 and CDR2 (germline): LNHDA, SQIVND (reference sequence). CDR3 sequence (DNA): TGTGCCAGTAGTAATACAGGGGACTACGAGCAGTACTTC. It codes for CASSNTGDYEQYF.

A single count supports this clone. The rearrangement uses TRBV30 and TRBJ1-5; D gene ambiguous. V was clipped by 5 bases and J by 2 bases, with 10 bases between them. From germline, CDR1 is GTSNPN and CDR2 SVGIG (reference sequence). This CDR3 has 13 amino acids. The CDR3 sequence is CAWSGKGNQPQHF. The CDR3 DNA follows: TGTGCCTGGTCGGGTAAGGGCAATCAGCCCCAGCATTTT.

The chain employs TRBV19 and TRBJ1-5, with 8 nucleotides matching TRBD1. V lost 2 bases, J lost 0 bases, and 9 bases stayed unmatched. Germline V gene sequence: CDR1 LNHDA, CDR2 SQIVND (reference sequence). The CDR3 loop spans 18 amino acids. CDR3 protein: CASSILPRGQDSNQPQHF. The CDR3, as DNA: TGTGCCAGTAGTATACTACCCCGGGGACAGGATAGCAATCAGCCCCAGCATTTT.

V is TRBV3-1 (or the pseudogene TRBV3-2) and J is TRBJ1-1; perhaps TRBD1 as D (5 bases). V lost 1 base, J lost 5 bases, and 11 bases lay in between. The germline V gene has CDR1 LGHDT and CDR2 YNNKEL (reference sequence). The CDR3 runs 14 residues. The DNA for the CDR3 is TGTGCCAGCAGCCAAGGCCCAGGGCGGACTGAAGCTTTCTTT. It is translated as CASSQGPGRTEAFF.

The CDR3: CASSLRWGVLGYTF. The CDR3 coding sequence is TGTGCCAGCAGTTTAAGGTGGGGGGTTCTTGGCTACACCTTC. The rearrangement uses TRBV28 and TRBJ1-2; weak D call: TRBD1 (5 bases). The CDR3 totals 14 residues. The V end lost 2 bases, the J end lost 7 bases, and 14 bases lay between the germline ends. The germline V gene has CDR1 MDHEN and CDR2 SYDVKM.

J is TRBJ1-1 and V is TRBV18, with D unresolved. V dropped 6 bases and J dropped 6 bases, with 20 bases sitting between them. Germline V CDR1 and CDR2: KGHSH, LQKENI. There are 15 residues in the CDR3. The CDR3 is CASSPAPGIGAEAFF. CDR3 in DNA: TGTGCCAGCTCCCCTGCCCCGGGCATTGGGGCTGAAGCTTTCTTT.

The V and J genes are TRBV3-1 (or the pseudogene TRBV3-2) and TRBJ1-5, with a tentative D call TRBD1 (5 bases). The V and J ends lost 0 bases and 5 bases respectively, with 11 bases between them. This CDR3 contains 15 residues. The V gene's germline CDR1 is LGHDT and CDR2 YNNKEL (reference sequence). The CDR3 here is CASSQDRVGDQPQHF. In DNA, the CDR3 is TGTGCCAGCAGCCAAGACAGGGTCGGTGATCAGCCCCAGCATTTT.

This chain links TRBV2 with TRBJ2-1; 7 nucleotides agree with TRBD2. Germline V lookup: CDR1 SNHLY, CDR2 FYNNEI. The trim removed 0 bases at V and 14 bases at J, leaving 1 base unmatched. The CDR3 loop spans 11 amino acids. CDR3 amino acids: CASSEASGKFF. Here the CDR3 DNA reads TGTGCCAGCAGTGAAGCCAGCGGGAAGTTCTTC. The whole variable domain, remainder taken from reference TRBV2 and TRBJ2-1, is EPEVTQTPSHQVTQMGQEVILRCVPISNHLYFYWYRQILGQKVEFLVSFYNNEISEKSEIFDDQFSVERPDGSNFTLKIRSTKLEDSAMYFCASSEASGKFFGPGTRLTVL.

The chain combines TRBV19 with TRBJ2-2; 10 bases are shared with TRBD2. V shed 4 bases, J shed 4 bases, and the junction held 9 bases outside the gene matches. CDR3 length: 17 amino acids. CDR1 is LNHDA, CDR2 SQIVND, per germline (reference sequence). CDR3 coding DNA: TGTGCCAGTAGTAAGCGTACAGCGGGAGGGCTCACCGGGGAGCTGTTTTTT. It translates to CASSKRTAGGLTGELFF.

The CDR3, as DNA: TGCAGCGTTGAATTGGGGTGGAGGCGCGAGCAGTACTTC. Translation gives CSVELGWRREQYF. The genes are TRBV29-1 and TRBJ2-7; D may be TRBD2 (5 bases). This CDR3 is 13 amino acids long. The germline CDR1 and CDR2 sequences are SQVTM and ANQGSEA. V lost 2 bases, J lost 6 bases, and 14 bases lay in between.

This chain links TRBV5-4 with TRBJ2-3; 7 bases agree with TRBD1. The V gene's germline CDR1 is SGHNT and CDR2 YYREEE (reference sequence). This CDR3 region has 14 residues. With V trimmed by 4 bases and J by 2 bases, 4 bases remained unmatched. CDR3 in DNA: TGTGCCAGCAGCATCACAGGGGCCACAGATACGCAGTATTTT. Its protein is CASSITGATDTQYF.